The table lists the clone carrying this TCR beta chain with many counts. Its target is unknown. TCRdb itself ran the RT-PCR reads through MiXCR, one entry per CDR3 protein. The sample yields more than 400,000 distinct CDR3 sequences, 9.5% to 13% seen once. The record originates from a study of response to subunit inactivated influenza vaccine. Study-wide findings and caveats: New T cells are recruited in small numbers by each seasonal influenza vaccination, according to the authors' suggestion.

The trim removed 2 bases at V and 6 bases at J, leaving 1 base unmatched. The CDR3 is made up of 13 amino acids. This sequence originates from a man in his fifties who received an inactivated influenza vaccine. V gene TRBV12-3 or TRBV12-4 combines with J gene TRBJ2-4; TRBD2 matches 7 bases. Source: PBMCs from blood, taken around seven weeks after vaccination. The CDR3 here is CASSLQRGNIQYF. The CDR3 DNA reads TGTGCCAGCAGTTTACAGCGGGGAAACATTCAGTACTTC.